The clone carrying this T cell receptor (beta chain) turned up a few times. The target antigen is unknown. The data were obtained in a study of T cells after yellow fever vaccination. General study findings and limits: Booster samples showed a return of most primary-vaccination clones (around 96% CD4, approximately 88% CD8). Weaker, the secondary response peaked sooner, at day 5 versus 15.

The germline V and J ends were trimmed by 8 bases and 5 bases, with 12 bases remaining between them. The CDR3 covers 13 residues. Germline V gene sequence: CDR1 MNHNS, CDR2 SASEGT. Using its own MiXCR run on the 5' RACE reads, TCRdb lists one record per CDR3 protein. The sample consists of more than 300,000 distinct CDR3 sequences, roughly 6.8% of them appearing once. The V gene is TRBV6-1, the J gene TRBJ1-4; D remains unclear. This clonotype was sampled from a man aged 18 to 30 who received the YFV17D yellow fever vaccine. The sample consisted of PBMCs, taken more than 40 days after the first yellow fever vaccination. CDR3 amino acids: CASRASWNEKLFF. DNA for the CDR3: TGTGCCAGCCGGGCCAGCTGGAATGAAAAACTGTTTTTT.